This passage covers 3 T cell receptor beta chains from one sample sequenced in a study of cytomegalovirus exposure and HLA in healthy donors. PCR primers comprised 60 Vbeta and 13 Jbeta primers. Clones were sequenced by immunoSEQ multiplex PCR, and TCRdb holds only the in-frame ones, with some missing. Of approximately 140,000 clones listed, approximately 83% are singletons. The material sequenced was PBMCs. The source is a girl aged 2 to 9 in good health and CMV-seronegative.

This clone was counted once. This chain uses TRBV30 with TRBJ2-3, with D perhaps matching TRBD1 (5 bases). V lost 2 bases, J lost 4 bases, and 7 bases lay in between. CDR3 length: 12 amino acids. Germline CDR1 reads GTSNPN; CDR2 reads SVGIG (reference sequence). The CDR3 nucleotides read TGTGCCTGGAGTTCCAGGGCAGATACGCAGTATTTT. It specifies CAWSSRADTQYF.

The CDR3 bases are TGTGCCAGCAGAAACGATAGGAGCTCCTATAATTCACCCCTCCACTTT. Translating it yields CASRNDRSSYNSPLHF. The rearrangement links TRBV11-2 to TRBJ1-6, with D uncertain. Germline V CDR1 and CDR2: SGHAT, FQNNGV. CDR3 length equals 16 residues. V was shortened by 6 bases and J by 0 bases, with 12 bases between the two germline ends.

DNA of the CDR3: TGTGCCAGCAGCGGGACAGATTCCTCCTACAATGAGCAGTTCTTC. It is translated as CASSGTDSSYNEQFF. The chain has TRBV2 and TRBJ2-1; TRBD1 matches 7 bases. In germline, CDR1 is SNHLY, CDR2 FYNNEI. The CDR3 sequence is 15 residues long. J lost 0 bases, V lost 6 bases, and 5 bases had no gene match.